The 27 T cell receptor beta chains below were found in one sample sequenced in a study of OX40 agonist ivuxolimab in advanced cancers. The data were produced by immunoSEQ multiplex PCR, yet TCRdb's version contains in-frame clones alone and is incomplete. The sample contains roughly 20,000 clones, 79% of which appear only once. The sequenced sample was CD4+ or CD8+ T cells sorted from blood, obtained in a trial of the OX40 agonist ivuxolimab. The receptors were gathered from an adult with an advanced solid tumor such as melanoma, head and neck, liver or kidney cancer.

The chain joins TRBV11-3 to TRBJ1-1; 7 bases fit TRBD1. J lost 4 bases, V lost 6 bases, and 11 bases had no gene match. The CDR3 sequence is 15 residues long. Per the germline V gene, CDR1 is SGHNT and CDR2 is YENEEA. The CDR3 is CASSLIQGRGTEAFF. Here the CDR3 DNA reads TGTGCCAGCAGTCTAATACAGGGGCGAGGCACTGAAGCTTTCTTT.

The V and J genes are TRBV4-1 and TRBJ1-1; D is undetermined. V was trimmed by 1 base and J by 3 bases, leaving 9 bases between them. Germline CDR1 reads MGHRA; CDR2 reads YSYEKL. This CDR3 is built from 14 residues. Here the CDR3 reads CASSQARVDTEAFF. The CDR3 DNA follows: TGCGCCAGCAGCCAAGCTCGGGTGGACACTGAAGCTTTCTTT.

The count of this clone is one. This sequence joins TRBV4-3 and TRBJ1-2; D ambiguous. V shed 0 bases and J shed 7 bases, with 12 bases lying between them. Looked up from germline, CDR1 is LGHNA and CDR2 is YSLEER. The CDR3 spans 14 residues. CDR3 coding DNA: TGCGCCAGCAGCCAAGATAACGGACCCCTTGGCTACACCTTC. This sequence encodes CASSQDNGPLGYTF.

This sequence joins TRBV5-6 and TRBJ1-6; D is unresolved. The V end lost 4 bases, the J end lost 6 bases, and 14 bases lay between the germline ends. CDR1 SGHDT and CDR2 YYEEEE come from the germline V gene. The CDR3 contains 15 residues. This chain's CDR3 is CASSLTWGSNSPLHF. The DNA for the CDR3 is TGTGCCAGCAGCCTCACCTGGGGTTCTAATTCACCCCTCCACTTT. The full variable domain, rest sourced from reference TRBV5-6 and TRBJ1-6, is DAGVTQSPTHLIKTRGQQVTLRCSPKSGHDTVSWYQQALGQGPQFIFQYYEEEERQRGNFPDRFSGHQFPNYSSELNVNALLLGDSALYLCASSLTWGSNSPLHFGNGTRLTVT.

CDR3 region: CASSPDRGLNYGYTF. The CDR3 DNA reads as TGTGCCAGCAGCCCGGACAGGGGGTTAAACTATGGCTACACCTTC. This chain connects TRBV7-3 to TRBJ1-2; the match to TRBD1 covers 10 bases. Germline CDR1 reads SGHTA; CDR2 reads FQGTGA. The CDR3 loop spans 15 amino acids. Trimming cost V 5 bases and J 2 bases; bases outside gene matches: 5. The variable domain in full, with the rest retrieved from reference TRBV7-3 and TRBJ1-2, is GAGVSQTPSNKVTEKGKYVELRCDPISGHTALYWYRQSLGQGPEFLIYFQGTGAADDSGLPNDRFFAVRPEGSVSTLKIQRTERGDSAVYLCASSPDRGLNYGYTFGSGTRLTVV.

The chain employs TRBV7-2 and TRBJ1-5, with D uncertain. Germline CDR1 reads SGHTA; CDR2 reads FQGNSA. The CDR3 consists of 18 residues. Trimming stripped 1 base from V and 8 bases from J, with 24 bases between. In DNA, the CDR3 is TGTGCCAGCAGCTTAGGGGGTCCGGGCTGGGCAGCTGAGGAGCCCCAGCATTTT. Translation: CASSLGGPGWAAEEPQHF. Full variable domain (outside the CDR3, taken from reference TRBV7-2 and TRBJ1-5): GAGVSQSPSNKVTEKGKDVELRCDPISGHTALYWYRQSLGQGLEFLIYFQGNSAPDKSGLPSDRFSAERTGGSVSTLTIQRTQQEDSAVYLCASSLGGPGWAAEEPQHFGDGTRLSIL.

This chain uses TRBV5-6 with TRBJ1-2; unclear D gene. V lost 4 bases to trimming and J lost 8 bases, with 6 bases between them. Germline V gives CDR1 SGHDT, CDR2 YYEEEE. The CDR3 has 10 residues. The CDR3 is CASSGVGYTF. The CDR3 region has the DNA TGTGCCAGCAGCGGAGTGGGCTACACCTTC.

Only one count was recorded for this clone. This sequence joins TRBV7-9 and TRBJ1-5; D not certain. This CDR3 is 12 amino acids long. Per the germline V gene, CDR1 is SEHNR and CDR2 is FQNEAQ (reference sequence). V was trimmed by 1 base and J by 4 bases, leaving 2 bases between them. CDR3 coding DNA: TGTGCCAGCAGCTTAGAAAATCAGCCCCAGCATTTT. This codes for CASSLENQPQHF.

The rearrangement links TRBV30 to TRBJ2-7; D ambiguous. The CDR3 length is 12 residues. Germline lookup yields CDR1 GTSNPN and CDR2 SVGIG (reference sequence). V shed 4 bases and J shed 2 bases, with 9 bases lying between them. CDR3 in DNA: TGTGCCTGGACGCCTACAACCTACGAGCAGTACTTC. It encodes CAWTPTTYEQYF.

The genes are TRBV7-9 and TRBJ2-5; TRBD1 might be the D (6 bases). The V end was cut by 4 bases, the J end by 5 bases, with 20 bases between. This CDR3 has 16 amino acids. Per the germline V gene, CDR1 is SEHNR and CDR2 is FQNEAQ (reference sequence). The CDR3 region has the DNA TGTGCCAGCAGCTCTACCGGGACACCCCTCAGGGAGACCCAGTACTTC. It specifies CASSSTGTPLRETQYF.

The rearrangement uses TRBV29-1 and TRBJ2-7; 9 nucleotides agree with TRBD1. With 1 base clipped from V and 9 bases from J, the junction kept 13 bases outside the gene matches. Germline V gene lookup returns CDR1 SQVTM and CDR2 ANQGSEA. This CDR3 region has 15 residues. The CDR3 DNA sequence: TGCAGCGTTGAAGGGGGACAGGGCTTACTACGAGGGCAGTACTTC. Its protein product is CSVEGGQGLLRGQYF.

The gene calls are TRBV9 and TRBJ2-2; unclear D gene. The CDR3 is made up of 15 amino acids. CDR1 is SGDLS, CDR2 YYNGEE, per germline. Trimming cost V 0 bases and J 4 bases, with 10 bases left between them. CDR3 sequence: CASSVGSPITGELFF. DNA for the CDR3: TGTGCCAGCAGCGTAGGCAGTCCGATCACCGGGGAGCTGTTTTTT.

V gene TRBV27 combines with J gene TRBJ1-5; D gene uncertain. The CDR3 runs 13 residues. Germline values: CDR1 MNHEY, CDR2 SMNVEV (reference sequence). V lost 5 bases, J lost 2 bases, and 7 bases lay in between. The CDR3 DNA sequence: TGTGCCAGCAGTCCGGAACGCAATCAGCCCCAGCATTTT. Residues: CASSPERNQPQHF.

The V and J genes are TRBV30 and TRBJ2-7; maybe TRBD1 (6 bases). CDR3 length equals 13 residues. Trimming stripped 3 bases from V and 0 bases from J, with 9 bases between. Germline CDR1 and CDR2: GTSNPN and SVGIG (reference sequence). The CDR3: CAWSPGASYEQYF. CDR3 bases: TGTGCCTGGAGCCCAGGGGCCTCCTACGAGCAGTACTTC.

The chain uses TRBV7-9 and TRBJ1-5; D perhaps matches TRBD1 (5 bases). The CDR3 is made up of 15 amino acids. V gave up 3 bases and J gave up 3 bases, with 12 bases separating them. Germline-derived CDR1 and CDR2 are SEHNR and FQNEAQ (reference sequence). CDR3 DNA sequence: TGTGCCAGCAGCTTTTCTGAGGGGCCCAATCAGCCCCAGCATTTT. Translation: CASSFSEGPNQPQHF.

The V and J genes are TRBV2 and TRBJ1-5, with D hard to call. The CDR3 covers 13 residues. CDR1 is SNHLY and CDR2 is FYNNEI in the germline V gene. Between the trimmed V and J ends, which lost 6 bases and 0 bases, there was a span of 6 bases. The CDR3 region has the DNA TGTGCCAGCAGGGTGGGTAGCAATCAGCCCCAGCATTTT. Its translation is CASRVGSNQPQHF. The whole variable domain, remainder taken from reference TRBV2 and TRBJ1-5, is EPEVTQTPSHQVTQMGQEVILRCVPISNHLYFYWYRQILGQKVEFLVSFYNNEISEKSEIFDDQFSVERPDGSNFTLKIRSTKLEDSAMYFCASRVGSNQPQHFGDGTRLSIL.

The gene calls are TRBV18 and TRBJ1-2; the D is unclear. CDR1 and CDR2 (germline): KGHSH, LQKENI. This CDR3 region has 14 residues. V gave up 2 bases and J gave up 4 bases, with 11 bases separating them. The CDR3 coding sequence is TGTGCCAGCTCACCATCGGCAGAGCCCTATGGCTACACCTTC. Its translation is CASSPSAEPYGYTF.

CDR3 sequence reads: CASSLPGSSFPEQYF. CDR3 DNA: TGTGCCAGCAGCCTCCCCGGTAGTAGTTTCCCCGAGCAGTACTTC. This chain links TRBV11-3 with TRBJ2-7; D remains ambiguous. The CDR3 has 15 amino acids. Germline CDR1 SGHNT, CDR2 YENEEA. V was pared by 5 bases and J by 6 bases, with 20 bases between.

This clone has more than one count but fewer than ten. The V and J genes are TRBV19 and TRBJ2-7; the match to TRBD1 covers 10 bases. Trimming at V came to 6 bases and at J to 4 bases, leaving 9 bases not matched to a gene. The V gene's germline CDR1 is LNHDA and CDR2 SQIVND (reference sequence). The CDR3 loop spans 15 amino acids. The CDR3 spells CASSPGTGVLYEQYF. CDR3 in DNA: TGTGCCAGTAGCCCTGGGACAGGGGTGCTTTACGAGCAGTACTTC.

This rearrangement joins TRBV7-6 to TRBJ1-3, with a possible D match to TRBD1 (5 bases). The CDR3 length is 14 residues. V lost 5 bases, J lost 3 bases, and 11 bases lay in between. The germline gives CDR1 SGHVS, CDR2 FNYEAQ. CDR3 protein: CASSPRDGGNTIYF. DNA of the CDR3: TGTGCCAGCAGCCCCCGGGACGGTGGAAACACCATATATTTT. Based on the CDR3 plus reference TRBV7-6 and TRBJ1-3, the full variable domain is GAGVSQSPRYKVTKRGQDVALRCDPISGHVSLYWYRQALGQGPEFLTYFNYEAQQDKSGLPNDRFSAERPEGSISTLTIQRTEQRDSAMYRCASSPRDGGNTIYFGEGSWLTVV.

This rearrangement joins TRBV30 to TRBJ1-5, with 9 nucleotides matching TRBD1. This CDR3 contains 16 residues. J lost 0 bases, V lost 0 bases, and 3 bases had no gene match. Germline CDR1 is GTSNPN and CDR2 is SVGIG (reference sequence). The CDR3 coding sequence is TGTGCCTGGAGTGTGGGGACAGGGACTAGCAATCAGCCCCAGCATTTT. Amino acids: CAWSVGTGTSNQPQHF.

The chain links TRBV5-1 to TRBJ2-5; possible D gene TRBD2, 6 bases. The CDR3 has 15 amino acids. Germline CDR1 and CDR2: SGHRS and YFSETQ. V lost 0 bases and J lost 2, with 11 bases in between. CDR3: CASSLAGGPQETQYF. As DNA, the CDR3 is TGCGCCAGCAGCTTGGCCGGGGGACCGCAAGAGACCCAGTACTTC.

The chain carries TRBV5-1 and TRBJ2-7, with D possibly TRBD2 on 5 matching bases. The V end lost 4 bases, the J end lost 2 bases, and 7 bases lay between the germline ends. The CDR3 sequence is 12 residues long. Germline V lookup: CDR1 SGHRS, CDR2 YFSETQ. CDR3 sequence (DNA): TGCGCCAGCAGCCCGGGGACCTACGAGCAGTACTTC. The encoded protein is CASSPGTYEQYF. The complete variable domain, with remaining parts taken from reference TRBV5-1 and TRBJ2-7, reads KAGVTQTPRYLIKTRGQQVTLSCSPISGHRSVSWYQQTPGQGLQFLFEYFSETQRNKGNFPGRFSGRQFSNSRSEMNVSTLELGDSALYLCASSPGTYEQYFGPGTRLTVT.

The CDR3 coding sequence is TGTGCCAGCAGCTTCTCGAGCTACAATGAGCAGTTCTTC. It codes for CASSFSSYNEQFF. V gene TRBV11-3 combines with J gene TRBJ2-1; D is ambiguous. This CDR3 region has 13 residues. Trimming pared 3 bases from V and 3 bases from J, leaving 6 bases between. Germline V gives CDR1 SGHNT, CDR2 YENEEA.

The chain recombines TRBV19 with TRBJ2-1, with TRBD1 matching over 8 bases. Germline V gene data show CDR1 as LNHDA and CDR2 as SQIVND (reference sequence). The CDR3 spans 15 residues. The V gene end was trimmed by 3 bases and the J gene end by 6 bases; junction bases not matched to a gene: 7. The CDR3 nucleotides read TGTGCCAGTAGTATTGGACAGGGTTTAATCAATGAGCAGTTCTTC. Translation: CASSIGQGLINEQFF.

The DNA for the CDR3 is TGCGCCAGCAGTGAGAATTCGGCCGGTAACTATGGCTACACCTTC. It yields the protein CASSENSAGNYGYTF. The rearrangement links TRBV10-2 to TRBJ1-2, with no clear D. This CDR3 contains 15 residues. Per the germline V gene, CDR1 is WSHSY and CDR2 is SAAADI. The germline V and J ends were trimmed by 2 bases and 1 base, with 11 bases remaining between them.

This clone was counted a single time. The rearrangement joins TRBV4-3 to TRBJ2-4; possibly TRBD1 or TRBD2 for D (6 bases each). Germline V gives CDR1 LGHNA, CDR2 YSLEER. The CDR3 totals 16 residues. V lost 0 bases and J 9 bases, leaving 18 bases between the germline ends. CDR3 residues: CASSQDPLGGGRIQYF. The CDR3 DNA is TGCGCCAGCAGCCAAGATCCATTGGGTGGGGGGCGCATTCAGTACTTC.